This entry describes one T cell receptor (beta chain). The antigen it recognizes is unknown. The record has no base qualities; no much larger clone is one base away. V is reduced by 4 bases and J by 1 base, leaving a spacing of 14 bases between them. Taken from cysteine to phenylalanine, the CDR3 has 16 residues. Only CDR3 DNA is held: 48 bases, read in frame from base 1. CDR1 SGHDT and CDR2 YYEEEE were looked up in the germline V gene. These data originate in a study of Ad26.COV2.S vaccination and SARS-CoV-2 variants (dated by TCRdb to the early 2020s). In the study overall: Donors in the vaccine arm were drawn from COV1001, a phase I-IIa trial of Ad26.COV2.S in healthy adults that was multicentre, randomized, double-blind and placebo-controlled. Dosing of Ad26.COV2.S was intramuscular, at either 5x10^10 or 1x10^11 viral particles, delivered as one shot or as two shots spaced 56 days apart. Sequencing of the TCRbeta repertoire served to evaluate the specificity and breadth of SARS-CoV-2-reactive T cell receptors following Ad26.COV2.S vaccination. The TCR-sequenced set comprised approximately 32 samples: approximately 20 Ad26.COV2.S vaccine recipients, 5 placebo recipients and 8 SARS-CoV-2 convalescent individuals. Participants in the trial were split at random into five groups of five each, receiving low-dose or high-dose Ad26.COV2.S once or twice, or else placebo on both occasions. Throughout the experiments and outcome assessment, investigators stayed blinded to trial group allocation. Points the paper makes about the study in general: Spike-specific TCR breadth was higher in Ad26.COV2.S recipients than in placebo recipients (P = 0.0014). The authors noted that total T cell responses may have been underestimated by the TCR breadth and depth analyses. The study was not powered for comparison of responses between vaccine doses or regimens. After vaccination, substantial breadth of spike-specific CD8+ and CD4+ T cell responses was reported. Comparable non-spike TCR breadth was observed between vaccine and placebo recipients, consistent with only spike being contained in the vaccine.

This sample's treatment or condition label indicates: 15 to 20 received Ad26.COV2.S at low or high dose, single or two shots; about 5 received placebo; per-sample allocation not given. For vaccine and placebo recipients, repertoires were sequenced using samples collected on day 63 after the first injection. In Cohort 1b, about two dozen adults aged 18-55 years were enrolled at a single site in Boston, USA, between 29 July and 7 August 2020. As a vaccine, Ad26.COV2.S was a replication-incompetent adenovirus type 26 vector that expressed a prefusion-stabilized SARS-CoV-2 spike protein derived from the original Wuhan strain. The immunoSEQ Assay was the method used to sequence TCRbeta CDR3 regions. After extraction, genomic DNA underwent amplification by bias-controlled multiplex PCR, followed by high-throughput sequencing. Per the authors' processing: To quantify the absolute abundance of each unique TCRbeta CDR3 region, sequences were collapsed and filtered. T cell fraction was estimated by normalization of TCRbeta template counts to usable DNA, with usable DNA being measured through amplification of reference genes present in all nucleated cells. Repertoire TCRs were annotated as SARS-CoV-2-specific when V gene, CDR3 amino acid sequence and J gene were exactly matched to a known reactive TCR set. MIRA supplied the reference SARS-CoV-2 TCR set, which was filtered for enrichment in COVID-19-positive ImmuneCODE repertoires so that public or cross-reactive TCRs were removed. Using the MIRA antigens, annotated TCRs were further analysed by specific ORF or by position within an ORF. Depth was the summed frequency of annotated unique rearrangements, while breadth was defined as annotated unique rearrangements over total unique productive rearrangements. Two-sided Wilcoxon rank-sum tests were applied when comparing TCR breadth between groups. As stored in TCRdb, this immuneACCESS dataset retains in-frame rearrangements with V and J assigned. A fraction of the clones does not appear; measured against another copy, unresolved V genes explain less than half of the discrepancy, and the remainder lacks a known reason. That table furnishes V, J and clone size, whereas the DNA furnished D and trimming. This sample holds about 350,000 clones; approximately 90% were observed only once. The ten most abundant clones make up about 6.4% of the sample.

This clonotype was obtained from a person aged 18-60 years who received the Ad26.COV2.S COVID-19 vaccine or a placebo. Specimen: peripheral blood, collected in a trial of Ad26.COV2.S vaccine versus placebo. The sequence joins TRBV5-6 to TRBJ1-4, with the identity of the D gene unclear. The nucleotide sequence is given as TGTGCCAGCAGCGCTACAGTCACGGAAACTAATGAAAAACTGTTTTTT. This translates into CASSATVTETNEKLFF.